This T cell receptor (beta chain) is drawn from a study of T cell repertoires in cytomegalovirus infection (dated by TCRdb to 2018 to 2020). About the study as a whole: Because public TCR beta signatures pointed to carriage of CMV infection together with the matching HLA type, the HLA type of each donor mattered for the analysis.

TCRdb names Illumina HiSeq 1500 as the instrument used. TCRdb itself trimmed the public reads at Q25 with fastp, ran MiXCR and retained productive beta chains. Entries that share a CDR3 protein sequence are merged under the most common genes and DNA. Present in this sample are fewer than 300,000 distinct CDR3 sequences, about 23% of which were seen just once. The ten largest make up 14% of the sample. A note on this clonotype: There is no known antigen for this receptor. Base qualities were left out, and no much larger clone turns up one base away.

From its cysteine to its phenylalanine, the CDR3 spans 15 amino acids. Kept here is only the CDR3 DNA, which spans 45 bases and is read in frame from base 1. V is pared back by 2 bases and J by 6 bases, with 17 bases lying between the germline termini. CDR1 and CDR2 are drawn from the germline V gene: SGHTA, FQGNSA. Here is what the overall study found, with its caveats: In both this cohort and an independent 352-donor cohort, the cumulative frequency of public TCR beta family members distinguished carriers of CMV infection plus the relevant HLA type. The ex vivo response was dominated by HLA-C-restricted CMV-specific TCR beta clonotypes, which also provided the single most frequent clonotype in two of eight donors.

The sequence links TRBV7-2 to TRBJ2-7; the D gene is possibly TRBD1 or TRBD2, with 5 bases matching each. Sample: PBMCs. This clonotype originated in a human donor in good health (CMV status not recorded). Some clones in this sample may be carry-over from other donors' samples. The CDR3 in this case is CASSLRAPGGSEQYF. The DNA sequence follows: TGTGCCAGCAGCTTAAGGGCCCCTGGGGGAAGCGAGCAGTACTTC.